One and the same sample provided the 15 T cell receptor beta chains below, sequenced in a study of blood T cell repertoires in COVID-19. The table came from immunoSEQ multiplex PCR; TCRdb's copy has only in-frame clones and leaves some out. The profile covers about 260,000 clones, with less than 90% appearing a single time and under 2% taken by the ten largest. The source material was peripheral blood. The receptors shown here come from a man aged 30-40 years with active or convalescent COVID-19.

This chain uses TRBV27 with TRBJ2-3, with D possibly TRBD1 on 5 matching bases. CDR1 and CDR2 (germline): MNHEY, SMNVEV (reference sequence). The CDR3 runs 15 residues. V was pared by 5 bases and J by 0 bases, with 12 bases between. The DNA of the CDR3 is TGTGCCAGCAGTCCCAGGGCGGCAAGCACAGATACGCAGTATTTT. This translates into CASSPRAASTDTQYF.

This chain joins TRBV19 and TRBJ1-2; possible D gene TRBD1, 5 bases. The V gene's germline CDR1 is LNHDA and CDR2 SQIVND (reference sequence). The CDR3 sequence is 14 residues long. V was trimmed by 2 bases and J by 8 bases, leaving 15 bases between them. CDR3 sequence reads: CASSITGGIEGYTF. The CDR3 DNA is TGTGCCAGTAGTATAACAGGTGGAATTGAAGGCTACACCTTC.

CDR3 DNA sequence: TGTGCCAGCAGGGCAGGGCTAGCGGGGATCTACGAGCAGTACTTC. Translation: CASRAGLAGIYEQYF. This chain uses TRBV7-2 with TRBJ2-7, with 9 bases that match TRBD2. This CDR3 is 15 amino acids long. Germline CDR1 SGHTA, CDR2 FQGNSA. J gave up 3 bases and V 6 bases, and 9 bases lay outside the gene matches.

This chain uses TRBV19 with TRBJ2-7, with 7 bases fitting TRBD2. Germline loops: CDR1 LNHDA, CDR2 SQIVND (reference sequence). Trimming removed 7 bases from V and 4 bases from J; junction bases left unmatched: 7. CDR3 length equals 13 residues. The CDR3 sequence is CASKSGETYEQYF. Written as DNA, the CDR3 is TGTGCCAGTAAAAGCGGGGAGACTTACGAGCAGTACTTC.

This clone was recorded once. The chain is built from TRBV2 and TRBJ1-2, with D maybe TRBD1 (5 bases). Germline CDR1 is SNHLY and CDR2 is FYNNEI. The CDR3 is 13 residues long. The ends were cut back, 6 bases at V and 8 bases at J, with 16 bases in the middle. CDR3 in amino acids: CASSNQGSRGYTF. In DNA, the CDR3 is TGTGCCAGCAGCAACCAGGGATCTCGCGGCTACACCTTC. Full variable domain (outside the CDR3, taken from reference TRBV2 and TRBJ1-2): EPEVTQTPSHQVTQMGQEVILRCVPISNHLYFYWYRQILGQKVEFLVSFYNNEISEKSEIFDDQFSVERPDGSNFTLKIRSTKLEDSAMYFCASSNQGSRGYTFGSGTRLTVV.

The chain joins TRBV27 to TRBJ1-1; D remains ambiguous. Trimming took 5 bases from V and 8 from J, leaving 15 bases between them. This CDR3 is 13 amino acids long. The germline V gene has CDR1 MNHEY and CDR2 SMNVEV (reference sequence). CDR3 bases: TGTGCCAGCAGTCTACCAGGTCGTCGAGAAGCTTTCTTT. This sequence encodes CASSLPGRREAFF.

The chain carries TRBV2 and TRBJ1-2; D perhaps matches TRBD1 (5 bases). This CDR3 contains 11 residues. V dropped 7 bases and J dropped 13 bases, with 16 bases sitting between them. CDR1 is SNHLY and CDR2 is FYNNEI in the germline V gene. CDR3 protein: CASIQARPLTF. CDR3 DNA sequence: TGTGCCAGCATACAGGCGCGGCCCCTCACCTTC.

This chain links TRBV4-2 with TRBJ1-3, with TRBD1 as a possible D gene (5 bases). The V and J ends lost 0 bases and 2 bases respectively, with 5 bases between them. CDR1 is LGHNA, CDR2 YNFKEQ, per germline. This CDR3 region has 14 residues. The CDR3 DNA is TGTGCCAGCAGCCAAGAGACAGCTGGAAACACCATATATTTT. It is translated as CASSQETAGNTIYF.

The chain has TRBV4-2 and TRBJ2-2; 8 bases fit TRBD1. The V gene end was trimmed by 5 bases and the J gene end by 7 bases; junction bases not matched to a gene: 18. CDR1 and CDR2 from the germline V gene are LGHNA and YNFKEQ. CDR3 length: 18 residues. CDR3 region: CASSTHSFTGGLGGELFF. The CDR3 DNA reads TGTGCCAGCAGCACTCACTCCTTTACAGGGGGTCTCGGCGGGGAGCTGTTTTTT.

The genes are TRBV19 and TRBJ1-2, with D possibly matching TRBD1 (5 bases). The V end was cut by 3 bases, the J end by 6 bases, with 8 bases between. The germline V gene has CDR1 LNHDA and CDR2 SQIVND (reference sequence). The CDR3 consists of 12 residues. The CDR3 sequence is CASSMAGNGYTF. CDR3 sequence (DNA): TGTGCCAGTAGTATGGCAGGGAATGGCTACACCTTC.

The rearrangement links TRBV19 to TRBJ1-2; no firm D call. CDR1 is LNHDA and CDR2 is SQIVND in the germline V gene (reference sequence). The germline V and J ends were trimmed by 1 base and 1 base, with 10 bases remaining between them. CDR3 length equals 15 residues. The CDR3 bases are TGTGCCAGTAGTATAGCTCGGACTTTTAACTATGGCTACACCTTC. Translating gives CASSIARTFNYGYTF. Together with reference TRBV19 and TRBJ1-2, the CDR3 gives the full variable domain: DGGITQSPKYLFRKEGQNVTLSCEQNLNHDAMYWYRQDPGQGLRLIYYSQIVNDFQKGDIAEGYSVSREKKESFPLTVTSAQKNPTAFYLCASSIARTFNYGYTFGSGTRLTVV.

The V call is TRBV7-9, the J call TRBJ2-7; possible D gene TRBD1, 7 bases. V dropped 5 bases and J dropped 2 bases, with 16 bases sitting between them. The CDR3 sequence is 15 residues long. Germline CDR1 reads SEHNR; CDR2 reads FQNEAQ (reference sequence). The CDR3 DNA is TGTGCCAGCAGCAAAGGAGGGGGCGGACCCTACGAGCAGTACTTC. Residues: CASSKGGGGPYEQYF.

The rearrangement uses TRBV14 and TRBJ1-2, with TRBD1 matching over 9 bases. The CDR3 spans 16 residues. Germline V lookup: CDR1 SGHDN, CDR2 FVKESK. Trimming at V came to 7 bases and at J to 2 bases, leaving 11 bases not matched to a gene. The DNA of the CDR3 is TGTGCCAGCAATACCGGGACAGGGTCATTCAACTATGGCTACACCTTC. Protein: CASNTGTGSFNYGYTF.

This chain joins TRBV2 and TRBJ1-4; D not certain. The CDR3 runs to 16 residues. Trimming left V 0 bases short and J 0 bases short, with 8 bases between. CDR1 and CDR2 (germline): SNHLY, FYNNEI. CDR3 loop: CASSEAQPATNEKLFF. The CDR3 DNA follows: TGTGCCAGCAGTGAAGCACAGCCTGCAACTAATGAAAAACTGTTTTTT.

CDR3 amino acids: CASSEFRGTNEKLFF. The CDR3, as DNA: TGTGCCAGCAGTGAATTCAGGGGAACTAATGAAAAACTGTTTTTT. V usage is TRBV25-1 and J usage is TRBJ1-4; perhaps TRBD1 as D (6 bases). The length of the CDR3 is 15 residues. V lost 1 base to trimming and J lost 1 base, with 7 bases between them. Germline V CDR1 and CDR2: MGHDK, SYGVNS. The entire variable domain, with the rest obtained from reference TRBV25-1 and TRBJ1-4, is as follows: EADIYQTPRYLVIGTGKKITLECSQTMGHDKMYWYQQDPGMELHLIHYSYGVNSTEKGDLSSESTVSRIRTEHFPLTLESARPSHTSQYLCASSEFRGTNEKLFFGSGTQLSVL.